This TCR beta chain was identified during a study of blood T cells in healthy people across ages. Looked up from germline, CDR1 is SGHTA and CDR2 is FQGNSA. This CDR3 is 16 amino acids long. Through a sample-barcoded 5' primer and a J-beta primer mix, a second PCR was run for roughly 7 to 12 cycles. Via MiXCR, TCRdb re-called the 5' RACE reads, giving one row per CDR3 protein. The table has roughly 550,000 distinct CDR3 sequences, about 24% seen once. The data were also submitted as part of a second study, on T cells of mothers and their children. From that report: Biologically related mothers and children overlapped slightly more than unrelated pairs, a non-significant difference. No clones detected were persistent microchimeric T cell clones.

This TCR was recovered from a boy aged 10-17 years in good health. Sequencing was done on a sample of blood. The chain couples TRBV7-2 to TRBJ2-5; TRBD2 matches at 7 bases. The DNA matches TRBJ2-7 better at its end, which makes the J call doubtful. CDR3 protein: CASSLVGGRTLYEQYF. CDR3 nucleotide sequence: TGTGCCAGCAGCTTAGTGGGAGGGAGAACCTTATACGAGCAGTACTTC.